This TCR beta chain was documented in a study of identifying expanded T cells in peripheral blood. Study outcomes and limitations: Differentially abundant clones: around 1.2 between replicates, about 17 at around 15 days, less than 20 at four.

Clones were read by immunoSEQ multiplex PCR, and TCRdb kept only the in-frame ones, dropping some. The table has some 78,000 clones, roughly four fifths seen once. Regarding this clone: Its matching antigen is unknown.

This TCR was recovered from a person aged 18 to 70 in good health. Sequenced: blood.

The CDR3 spells CASSVASGNLETQYF. The CDR3 coding sequence is TGTGCCAGCAGTGTAGCTAGCGGGAATCTTGAGACCCAGTACTTC. This chain links TRBV2 with TRBJ2-5, with 9 nucleotides matching TRBD2. Germline V gene sequence: CDR1 SNHLY, CDR2 FYNNEI. Trimming took 4 bases from V and 5 from J; bases not matched to a gene: 8. The CDR3 is made up of 15 amino acids.